One T cell receptor beta chain is described in this entry. The antigen is undetermined. This entry comes from a study of metastatic and nonmetastatic thyroid tumors. In the original workflow: CDR3 differences across clinicopathological groups were used to build a distant-metastasis classifier for papillary thyroid cancer. TCRdb reprocessed the PCR reads using MiXCR. None of the V and J calls come from the authors' own analysis; TCRdb made them. The sample includes about 20,000 clones, less than 35% of them seen just once. The V gene end was trimmed by 1 base and the J gene end by 1 base; junction bases not matched to a gene: 0. The CDR3 covers 15 residues. Germline V gene sequence: CDR1 LGHNA, CDR2 YSLEER. Nobody among the patients had been given any treatment before thyroid surgery. Findings and caveats of the study: Relative to benign nodules, malignant thyroid tumors were reportedly characterized by significantly elevated TCR beta diversity in blood and tumor.

The sample taken for sequencing was blood. This receptor was identified in a female donor with papillary thyroid cancer or a benign thyroid nodule (not recorded which). Some clones in this sample may be carry-over from other donors' samples. V and J are TRBV4-3 and TRBJ2-7; the match to TRBD2 covers 11 bases. CDR3 sequence: CASSQASGRSYEQYF. In DNA form, the CDR3 reads TGCGCCAGCAGCCAAGCTAGCGGGAGGTCCTACGAGCAGTACTTC.